This T cell receptor (beta chain) was profiled in a study of cytomegalovirus exposure and HLA in healthy donors. V was trimmed by 8 bases and J by 0 bases, leaving 14 bases between them. Germline-derived CDR1 and CDR2 are LNHDA and SQIVND (reference sequence). The CDR3 runs 15 residues. Both 60 Vbeta primers and 13 Jbeta primers went into the PCR. Generated by immunoSEQ multiplex PCR, the TCRdb table keeps only in-frame clones and is missing some. This sample has under 200,000 clones, with over 70% found just once. Study observations and caveats: Sequencing likely produced, as an artifact, a cluster of highly shared sequence variants. There were several of the most significant clusters that appeared linked to common viral pathogens in a later analysis. Being indistinguishable, some V segments were excluded, TRBV6-2 and TRBV6-3 among them.

About this clone itself: Its target is not known.

The sample taken for sequencing was PBMCs. The clonotype originates from a woman between 50 and 59 years old in good health and CMV-seropositive. The genes are TRBV19 and TRBJ1-5, with D unresolved. The CDR3 DNA sequence: TGTGCCAGTCTCCGAGCGTCGGGTAGCAATCAGCCCCAGCATTTT. It codes for CASLRASGSNQPQHF.